These 10 T cell receptor beta chains originate from one sample sequenced in a study of T cells in Graves' hyperthyroidism and ophthalmopathy. Authors of the study amplified TCR beta CDR3 regions from RNA transcripts. HTBI primers drove first-round RT-PCR of the TCR CDR3. MiXCR, run by TCRdb on the multiplex PCR reads, gives a single entry per CDR3 protein. Of roughly 700,000 distinct CDR3 sequences listed, 17% are singletons. Sequenced input: blood. The receptors here all came from a man aged 45 to 65 with Graves' hyperthyroidism.

This clonotype was recorded many times. The V gene is TRBV28, the J gene TRBJ1-1; TRBD1 aligns across 8 bases. The V segment lost 5 bases and the J segment 6 bases; nucleotides outside the gene matches: 5. Per germline, CDR1 MDHEN and CDR2 SYDVKM. The CDR3 is made up of 13 amino acids. This chain's CDR3 is CASSIDRGSEAFF. As DNA, the CDR3 is TGTGCCAGCAGTATCGACAGGGGTTCTGAAGCTTTCTTT.

At least ten counts were recorded for this clonotype. This may be a read error, as it is one base from a much larger clone. The rearrangement joins TRBV7-9 to TRBJ2-5; D unclear. Germline lookup yields CDR1 SEHNR and CDR2 FQNEAQ (reference sequence). The V and J ends lost 0 bases and 5 bases respectively, with 4 bases between them. The CDR3 runs to 12 residues. The CDR3 sequence: CASSLAAETQYF. The CDR3 DNA sequence: TGTGCCAGCAGCTTAGCGGCGGAGACCCAGTACTTC.

This clonotype was counted at least ten times. This chain links TRBV7-6 with TRBJ2-7; 7 bases are shared with TRBD2. Germline assignment: CDR1 SGHVS and CDR2 FNYEAQ. This CDR3 region has 18 residues. V shed 1 base and J 3 bases; nucleotides not matched to a gene: 15. The chain's CDR3 is CASSLVGQRDGRNYEQYF. The CDR3 DNA follows: TGTGCCAGCAGCTTAGTTGGCCAGCGGGACGGGAGGAACTACGAGCAGTACTTC.

Points on this clonotype: This sequence may be a read error, since a much larger clone differs from it by one base. This chain uses TRBV19 with TRBJ2-7; TRBD2 matches 9 bases. The V gene's germline CDR1 is LNHDA and CDR2 SQIVND (reference sequence). The CDR3 runs 15 residues. CDR3 sequence: CASSLTSGTSYERYF. The CDR3 DNA is TGTGCCAGTAGTCTGACTAGCGGTACTTCCTACGAGCGGTACTTC.

CDR3 amino acids: CAISESRSSYNEQFF. DNA for the CDR3: TGTGCCATCAGTGAGTCACGTTCCTCCTACAATGAGCAGTTCTTC. J is TRBJ2-1 and V is TRBV10-3; D is undetermined. Between the trimmed V and J ends, which lost 0 bases and 0 bases, there was a span of 6 bases. CDR1 is ENHRY and CDR2 is SYGVKD in the germline V gene. The CDR3 is 15 residues long.

This clonotype occurred many times. J is TRBJ2-5 and V is TRBV27; D perhaps matches TRBD2 (6 bases). Per germline, CDR1 MNHEY and CDR2 SMNVEV (reference sequence). The germline V and J ends were trimmed by 10 bases and 5 bases, with 17 bases remaining between them. The CDR3 totals 13 residues. The CDR3 loop reads CAISRGPRETQYF. The CDR3 DNA sequence: TGTGCCATATCGCGGGGCCCACGGGAGACCCAGTACTTC.

The chain recombines TRBV24-1 with TRBJ2-2; D is ambiguous. V dropped 1 base and J dropped 1 base, with 6 bases sitting between them. This CDR3 region has 15 residues. Looked up from germline, CDR1 is KGHDR and CDR2 is SFDVKD. The CDR3 loop is CATSDFPGNTGELFF. Written as DNA, the CDR3 is TGTGCCACCAGTGATTTCCCAGGGAACACCGGGGAGCTGTTTTTT.

J is TRBJ1-2 and V is TRBV28, with D unresolved. This CDR3 spans 15 amino acids. V was shortened by 2 bases and J by 3 bases, with 13 bases between the two germline ends. Looked up from germline, CDR1 is MDHEN and CDR2 is SYDVKM. The CDR3 DNA follows: TGTGCCAGCAGTTTAAGTCGCCCCGGACACTATGGCTACACCTTC. Translation: CASSLSRPGHYGYTF.

In its sample, this clonotype was seen once. The chain carries TRBV18 and TRBJ1-5; maybe TRBD1 (5 bases). The V and J ends lost 3 bases and 5 bases respectively, with 14 bases between them. The CDR3 runs 15 residues. Germline-derived CDR1 and CDR2 are KGHSH and LQKENI. The CDR3 reads CASSPTGPGDQPQHF. CDR3 DNA sequence: TGTGCCAGCTCACCCACAGGCCCGGGAGATCAGCCCCAGCATTTT.

This clonotype was seen at least ten times. V gene TRBV7-9 combines with J gene TRBJ2-7; 12 bases agree with TRBD2. There are 15 residues in the CDR3. The germline V gene has CDR1 SEHNR and CDR2 FQNEAQ (reference sequence). The trim removed 4 bases at V and 5 bases at J, leaving 6 bases unmatched. CDR3 amino acids: CASSSTWTSGNEQYF. CDR3 in DNA: TGTGCCAGCAGCTCAACCTGGACTAGCGGGAACGAGCAGTACTTC.